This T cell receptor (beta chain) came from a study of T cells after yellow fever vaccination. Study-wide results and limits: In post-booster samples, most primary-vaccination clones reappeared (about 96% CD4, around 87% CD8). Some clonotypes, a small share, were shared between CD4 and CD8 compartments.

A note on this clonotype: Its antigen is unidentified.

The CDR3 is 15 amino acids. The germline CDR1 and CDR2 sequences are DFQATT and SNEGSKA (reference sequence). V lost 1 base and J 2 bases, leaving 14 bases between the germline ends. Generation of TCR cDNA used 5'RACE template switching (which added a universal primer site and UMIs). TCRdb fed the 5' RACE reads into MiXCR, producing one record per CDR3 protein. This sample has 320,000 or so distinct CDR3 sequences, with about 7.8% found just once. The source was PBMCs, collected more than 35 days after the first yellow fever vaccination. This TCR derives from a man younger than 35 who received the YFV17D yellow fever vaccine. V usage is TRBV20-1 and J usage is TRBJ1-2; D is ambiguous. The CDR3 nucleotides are TGCAGTGCTAGAGGCATGAGGGCCGACAACTATGGCTACACCTTC. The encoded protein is CSARGMRADNYGYTF.